The 7 T cell receptor beta chains reported below all come from one sample, sequenced in a study of Graves' ophthalmopathy and Graves' hyperthyroidism. Scientists amplified the TCR beta CDR3 regions from RNA transcripts. Second-round multiplex PCR came after a first-round RT-PCR that employed HTBI primers. From the multiplex PCR reads, TCRdb called clonotypes with MiXCR, one entry per CDR3 protein. The sample shows some 750,000 distinct CDR3 sequences, approximately 40% of them seen only once. Sample: peripheral blood. These receptors were collected from an adult man with Graves' ophthalmopathy.

This clonotype was observed a handful of times. The rearrangement joins TRBV6-2 or TRBV6-3 to TRBJ2-2, with 9 positions matching TRBD1. This CDR3 has 17 residues. Germline assignment: CDR1 MNHEY and CDR2 SVGEGT. Germline trimming cut 0 bases from V and 5 bases from J; bases unmatched to any gene: 7. The DNA of the CDR3 is TGTGCCAGCAGTTACTCTGGGACAGGGAGTCTAACCGGGGAGCTGTTTTTT. It codes for CASSYSGTGSLTGELFF.

The CDR3 is CSVEGTLDYEQYF. The CDR3 DNA reads as TGCAGCGTTGAGGGTACTTTAGACTACGAGCAGTACTTC. J is TRBJ2-7 and V is TRBV29-1; no reliable D call. The CDR3 spans 13 residues. Germline V gives CDR1 SQVTM, CDR2 ANQGSEA. Trimming left V 3 bases short and J 3 bases short, with 12 bases between.

The table lists this clonotype with many counts. The rearrangement links TRBV7-9 to TRBJ1-2; the match to TRBD1 covers 7 bases. Looked up from germline, CDR1 is SEHNR and CDR2 is FQNEAQ (reference sequence). CDR3 size: 11 residues. V gave up 5 bases and J gave up 11 bases; unmatched junction bases: 5. CDR3 in DNA: TGTGCCAGCAGCCCGACAGGGCCATACACCTTC. Encoded protein: CASSPTGPYTF.

This clonotype was seen only a few times. The chain combines TRBV12-3 or TRBV12-4 with TRBJ2-7; 7 bases agree with TRBD1. Unmatched junction bases numbered 3, after V lost 5 bases and J lost 2 bases. This CDR3 region has 13 residues. CDR3 region: CASSKTGPYEQYF. The CDR3 coding sequence is TGTGCCAGCAGTAAGACAGGGCCCTACGAGCAGTACTTC.

This clonotype turned up a few times. The junction departs from germline at one end; a sequencing error may be responsible. The J gene is TRBJ1-2, the V gene TRBV2; D gene unclear. CDR3 length: 13 residues. Germline V lookup: CDR1 SNHLY, CDR2 FYNNEI. CDR3 nucleotides: TGCGCCAGCAGCCAAGACACTCCCCTGGGCTACACCTTC. It yields the protein CASSQDTPLGYTF.

The CDR3 region has the DNA TGTGCCAGCTTCGGCAGGGAGGGTCCCGGGGAGCTGTTTTTT. Protein product: CASFGREGPGELFF. The V gene is TRBV2, the J gene TRBJ2-2; 7 nucleotides match TRBD2. This CDR3 spans 14 amino acids. Germline V gives CDR1 SNHLY, CDR2 FYNNEI. With V trimmed by 8 bases and J by 6 bases, 9 bases remained unmatched.

This clonotype was seen ten or more times. The chain combines TRBV29-1 with TRBJ2-5; 7 bases align to TRBD1. J gave up 2 bases and V 5 bases, and 8 bases lay outside the gene matches. Germline values: CDR1 SQVTM, CDR2 ANQGSEA. This CDR3 is 14 amino acids long. The CDR3 here is CSVYPGQDQETQYF. CDR3 nucleotides: TGCAGCGTTTACCCAGGACAGGATCAAGAGACCCAGTACTTC. Using reference TRBV29-1 and TRBJ2-5 for the parts outside the CDR3, the full variable domain is SAVISQKPSRDICQRGTSLTIQCQVDSQVTMMFWYRQQPGQSLTLIATANQGSEATYESGFVIDKFPISRPNLTFSTLTVSNMSPEDSSIYLCSVYPGQDQETQYFGPGTRLLVL.